The present TCR beta chain was sequenced within a study of CD8+CD57+ T cells in acquired aplastic anemia. Per the germline V gene, CDR1 is SEHNR and CDR2 is FQNEAQ (reference sequence). This CDR3 has 13 residues. Trimming pared 3 bases from V and 5 bases from J, leaving 8 bases between. According to the study, genomic DNA was the template for TCR beta VDJ and CDR3 profiling. TCRdb analysed the reads with MiXCR anew, one entry per CDR3 protein. The data contain 150,000 to 200,000 distinct CDR3 sequences, 45% to 55% of them singletons. Sequenced patients had shown CD8+CD57+ cell expansion by flow cytometry.

This receptor was taken from a human donor with aplastic anemia. The rearrangement joins TRBV7-9 to TRBJ2-1; D uncertain. The sequencing sample was made of sorted CD4+, CD8+, or CD8+CD57+ T cells (not recorded which) from PBMCs. This chain's CDR3 is CASSFPGDNEQFF. As DNA, the CDR3 is TGTGCCAGCAGCTTTCCGGGTGACAATGAGCAGTTCTTC.